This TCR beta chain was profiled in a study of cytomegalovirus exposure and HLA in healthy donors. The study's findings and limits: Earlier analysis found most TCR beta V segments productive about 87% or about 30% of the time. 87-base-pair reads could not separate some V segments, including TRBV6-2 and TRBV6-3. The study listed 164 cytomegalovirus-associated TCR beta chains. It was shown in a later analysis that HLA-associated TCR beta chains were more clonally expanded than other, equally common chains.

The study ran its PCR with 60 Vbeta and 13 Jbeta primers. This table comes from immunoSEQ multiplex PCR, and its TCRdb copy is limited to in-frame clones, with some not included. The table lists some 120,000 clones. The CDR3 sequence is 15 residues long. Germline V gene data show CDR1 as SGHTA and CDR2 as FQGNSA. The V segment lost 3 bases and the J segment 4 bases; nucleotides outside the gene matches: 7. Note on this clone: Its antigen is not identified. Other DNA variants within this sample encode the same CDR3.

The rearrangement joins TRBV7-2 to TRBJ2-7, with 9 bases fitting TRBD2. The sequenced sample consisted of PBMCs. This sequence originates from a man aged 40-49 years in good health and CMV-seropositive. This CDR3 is CASSFLGTSQYEQYF. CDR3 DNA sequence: TGTGCCAGCAGCTTCCTCGGGACTAGCCAATACGAGCAGTACTTC.